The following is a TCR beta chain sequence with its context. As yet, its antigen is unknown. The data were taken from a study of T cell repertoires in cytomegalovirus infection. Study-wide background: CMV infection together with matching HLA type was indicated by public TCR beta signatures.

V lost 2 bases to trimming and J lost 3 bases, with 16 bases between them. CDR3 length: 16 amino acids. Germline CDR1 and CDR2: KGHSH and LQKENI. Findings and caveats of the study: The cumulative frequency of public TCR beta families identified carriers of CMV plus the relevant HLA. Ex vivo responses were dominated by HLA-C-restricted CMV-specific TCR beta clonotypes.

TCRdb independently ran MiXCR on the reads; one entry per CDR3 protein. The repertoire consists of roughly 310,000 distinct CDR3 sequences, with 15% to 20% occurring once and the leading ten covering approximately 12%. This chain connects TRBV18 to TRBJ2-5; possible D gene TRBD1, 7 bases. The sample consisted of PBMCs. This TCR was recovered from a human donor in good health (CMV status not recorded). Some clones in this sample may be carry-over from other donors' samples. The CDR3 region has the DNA TGTGCCAGCTCACCAGTATTTGGAGGGGGCGAAGAGACCCAGTACTTC. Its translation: CASSPVFGGGEETQYF.